The 29 T cell receptor beta chains below come from one sample, sequenced in a study of T cell responses to AZD1222 COVID-19 vaccine. Assay: immunoSEQ multiplex PCR; the TCRdb copy retains only in-frame clones and omits some. The table includes tens of thousands of clones, roughly 93% detected once. Sequencing used peripheral blood, obtained on day 0 of AZD1222 vaccination. The receptor set was obtained from an adult in good health.

In this sample, this clone turned up once. The CDR3 DNA sequence: TGCGCCAGCAGTCAACGAACCCACTACAATGAGCAGTTCTTC. This encodes CASSQRTHYNEQFF. The V gene is TRBV23-1, the J gene TRBJ2-1, with D unclear. Being an ORF, TRBV23-1 has a function that is uncertain. V was clipped by 2 bases and J by 3 bases, with 8 bases between them. This CDR3 region has 14 residues.

The V gene is TRBV5-5, the J gene TRBJ2-2; D is undetermined. V was pared by 1 base and J by 0 bases, with 7 bases between. CDR3 length equals 15 residues. CDR1 and CDR2 (germline): SGHKS, YYEKEE (reference sequence). Here the CDR3 DNA reads TGTGCCAGCAGCTTGCGACATACGAACACCGGGGAGCTGTTTTTT. As protein: CASSLRHTNTGELFF.

The rearrangement joins TRBV28 to TRBJ1-1; no clear D gene. V gave up 1 base and J gave up 5 bases, with 5 bases separating them. The CDR3 has 12 amino acids. Germline lookup yields CDR1 MDHEN and CDR2 SYDVKM. The CDR3 DNA is TGTGCCAGCAGTTTATTGGGGACTGAAGCTTTCTTT. This translates into CASSLLGTEAFF.

The chain combines TRBV4-1 with TRBJ1-6; maybe TRBD1 (6 bases). Germline values: CDR1 MGHRA, CDR2 YSYEKL. The CDR3 consists of 18 residues. Trimming pared 2 bases from V and 10 bases from J, leaving 24 bases between. CDR3 DNA sequence: TGCGCCAGCAGCCAACCGGGACAAAGATTGAGGAGAGGCTCACCCCTCCACTTT. This sequence encodes CASSQPGQRLRRGSPLHF.

The V gene is TRBV6-2 or TRBV6-3, the J gene TRBJ2-2, with D possibly TRBD2 on 7 matching bases. The CDR3 totals 15 residues. Germline V gene sequence: CDR1 MNHEY, CDR2 SVGEGT. The V and J ends lost 4 bases and 3 bases respectively, with 12 bases between them. CDR3 loop: CASSWGGLDTGELFF. The CDR3 DNA follows: TGTGCCAGCAGTTGGGGGGGGCTGGACACCGGGGAGCTGTTTTTT.

J is TRBJ1-1 and V is TRBV5-6; D uncertain. V shed 4 bases and J shed 3 bases, with 7 bases lying between them. From germline, CDR1 is SGHDT and CDR2 YYEEEE. The CDR3 covers 12 residues. The CDR3 coding sequence is TGTGCCAGCAGCCTGTATTACACTGAAGCTTTCTTT. It translates to CASSLYYTEAFF. Complete variable domain (other parts from reference TRBV5-6 and TRBJ1-1): DAGVTQSPTHLIKTRGQQVTLRCSPKSGHDTVSWYQQALGQGPQFIFQYYEEEERQRGNFPDRFSGHQFPNYSSELNVNALLLGDSALYLCASSLYYTEAFFGQGTRLTVV.

This rearrangement joins TRBV7-9 to TRBJ1-4; D is unclear. CDR1 is SEHNR and CDR2 is FQNEAQ in the germline V gene (reference sequence). This CDR3 contains 14 residues. Trimming removed 4 bases at V and 7 bases at J, with 13 bases between. CDR3 bases: TGTGCCAGCAGCTCGACATCTAAGGCTGAAAAACTGTTTTTT. It translates to CASSSTSKAEKLFF.

The rearrangement links TRBV9 to TRBJ1-2; TRBD1 agrees at 10 bases. The CDR3 is 15 amino acids. Germline CDR1 reads SGDLS; CDR2 reads YYNGEE. V lost 5 bases to trimming and J lost 7 bases; unmatched junction nucleotides: 11. CDR3 nucleotides: TGTGCCAGCAGTCTTACGACAGGGGGCGAAGGTGGCTACACCTTC. Its translation: CASSLTTGGEGGYTF.

This rearrangement joins TRBV30 to TRBJ1-2; no firm D call. Germline V gene sequence: CDR1 GTSNPN, CDR2 SVGIG (reference sequence). Trimming pared 4 bases from V and 7 bases from J, leaving 13 bases between. The CDR3 spans 12 residues. CDR3: CAWTPLPSGYTF. DNA of the CDR3: TGTGCCTGGACTCCCCTCCCCAGTGGCTACACCTTC.

The sample holds one count of this clone. The chain employs TRBV2 and TRBJ1-2; D is unclear. V lost 4 bases and J lost 0, with 9 bases in between. Per germline, CDR1 SNHLY and CDR2 FYNNEI. The CDR3 is 14 residues long. The CDR3 loop is CASSVKETNYGYTF. CDR3 DNA sequence: TGTGCCAGCAGTGTGAAGGAGACTAACTATGGCTACACCTTC.

This clone was seen once. The chain couples TRBV11-3 to TRBJ2-1, with 8 bases that match TRBD2. The V gene's germline CDR1 is SGHNT and CDR2 YENEEA. The CDR3 is 18 residues long. V was pared by 5 bases and J by 2 bases, with 14 bases of the junction left unmatched. This CDR3 is CASSLRGGGLATYNEQFF. The CDR3 region has the DNA TGTGCCAGCAGCCTCCGGGGGGGCGGGCTAGCCACCTACAATGAGCAGTTCTTC.

The V call is TRBV6-6, the J call TRBJ2-3; no reliable D call. CDR3 length: 15 residues. V was pared by 1 base and J by 2 bases, with 10 bases between. Per the germline V gene, CDR1 is MNHNY and CDR2 is SVGAGI (reference sequence). CDR3 sequence: CASSYLGGNTDTQYF. Written as DNA, the CDR3 is TGTGCCAGCAGTTACTTGGGCGGAAACACAGATACGCAGTATTTT.

The chain uses TRBV19 and TRBJ1-2, with a possible D match to TRBD1 (5 bases). This CDR3 has 15 residues. The germline V gene has CDR1 LNHDA and CDR2 SQIVND (reference sequence). V dropped 2 bases and J dropped 4 bases, with 14 bases sitting between them. The CDR3 protein is CASSINERGGYGYTF. The CDR3 nucleotides read TGTGCCAGTAGTATAAATGAAAGGGGTGGCTATGGCTACACCTTC.

In the case of this clone: Germline is not matched at one junction end, which may reflect a read error. The chain has TRBV7-7 and TRBJ2-5, with no clear D. The CDR3 contains 13 residues. CDR1 and CDR2 from the germline V gene are SSHAT and FNYEAQ (reference sequence). CDR3 DNA: TGTGCTAGCAGTTTGGGATCCCAAGAGACCCAGTACTTC. It is translated as CASSLGSQETQYF.

The V call is TRBV6-5, the J call TRBJ2-3, with D uncertain. Germline V gene lookup returns CDR1 MNHEY and CDR2 SVGAGI. The V end lost 2 bases, the J end lost 8 bases, and 11 bases lay between the germline ends. The CDR3 contains 13 residues. CDR3 loop: CASSYTEPTTQYF. The CDR3 DNA is TGTGCCAGCAGTTACACAGAACCCACTACGCAGTATTTT.

This chain links TRBV5-4 with TRBJ2-5; D call uncertain. Trimming took off 1 base at V and 1 base at J, with 11 bases between the two ends. CDR3 length: 15 residues. Germline CDR1 and CDR2: SGHNT and YYREEE (reference sequence). The CDR3 region has the DNA TGTGCCAGCAGCTTGAAGGGTGCCGTCCAAGAGACCCAGTACTTC. Translation: CASSLKGAVQETQYF.

The V call is TRBV7-3, the J call TRBJ2-1, with TRBD2 matching 9 bases. The CDR3 is 17 amino acids. Trimming removed 0 bases from V and 7 bases from J; junction bases left unmatched: 10. Germline CDR1 reads SGHTA; CDR2 reads FQGTGA. In nucleotides, the CDR3 is TGTGCCAGCAGCTTAACTCCCCCAGCGGGGGGTAGGAATGAGCAGTTCTTC. This translates into CASSLTPPAGGRNEQFF. Filled out from reference TRBV7-3 and TRBJ2-1, the complete variable domain reads GAGVSQTPSNKVTEKGKYVELRCDPISGHTALYWYRQSLGQGPEFLIYFQGTGAADDSGLPNDRFFAVRPEGSVSTLKIQRTERGDSAVYLCASSLTPPAGGRNEQFFGPGTRLTVL.

This rearrangement joins TRBV4-2 to TRBJ1-1; the D gene is possibly TRBD1 (6 bases). The CDR3 loop spans 15 amino acids. V lost 1 base and J lost 4, with 13 bases in between. Germline V gene lookup returns CDR1 LGHNA and CDR2 YNFKEQ. CDR3 sequence (DNA): TGTGCCAGCAGCCAAGTAGGGGGGAAGGGCACTGAAGCTTTCTTT. It translates to CASSQVGGKGTEAFF.

CDR3 in amino acids: CASSLNDYSNQPQHF. In DNA form, the CDR3 reads TGTGCCAGCAGCTTGAACGACTATAGCAATCAGCCCCAGCATTTT. The chain employs TRBV11-2 and TRBJ1-5, with D unresolved. Trimming shortened V by 3 bases and J by 0 bases, and 9 bases separated the two germline ends. The CDR3 covers 15 residues. Germline assignment: CDR1 SGHAT and CDR2 FQNNGV.

The J gene is TRBJ1-6, the V gene TRBV5-1; unclear D gene. V shed 0 bases and J shed 10 bases, with 11 bases lying between them. The germline V gene has CDR1 SGHRS and CDR2 YFSETQ. The CDR3 runs 14 residues. The chain's CDR3 is CASSLDAIGSPLHF. As DNA, the CDR3 is TGCGCCAGCAGCTTGGACGCTATCGGCTCACCCCTCCACTTT.

The genes are TRBV18 and TRBJ1-5; 12 nucleotides line up with TRBD1. The CDR3 loop spans 16 amino acids. J was trimmed by 4 bases and V by 3 bases; bases with no gene match: 4. Germline V gene lookup returns CDR1 KGHSH and CDR2 LQKENI. The CDR3 loop is CASSPGTGGLNQPQHF. The CDR3 DNA reads TGTGCCAGCTCACCGGGGACAGGGGGCCTGAATCAGCCCCAGCATTTT.

V and J are TRBV11-2 and TRBJ2-7; 7 positions match TRBD1. After removal of 0 bases from V and 6 bases from J, the junction contained 5 bases not matched to a gene. Germline lookup yields CDR1 SGHAT and CDR2 FQNNGV. This CDR3 has 14 amino acids. The CDR3 here is CASSLDRQGGEQYF. Written as DNA, the CDR3 is TGTGCCAGCAGCTTAGACCGACAGGGTGGCGAGCAGTACTTC.

This chain uses TRBV25-1 with TRBJ1-1; 11 nucleotides align to TRBD1. CDR3 length equals 15 residues. CDR1 is MGHDK and CDR2 is SYGVNS in the germline V gene. The V and J ends lost 10 bases and 0 bases, in that order; junction bases with no gene match: 7. Written as DNA, the CDR3 is TGTGCCATTACGGACAGGGGGCAAGTGAACACTGAAGCTTTCTTT. Translating gives CAITDRGQVNTEAFF.

This sequence joins TRBV18 and TRBJ1-1, with D possibly TRBD1 on 5 matching bases. V shed 3 bases and J shed 6 bases, with 17 bases lying between them. The CDR3 runs 15 residues. Germline-derived CDR1 and CDR2 are KGHSH and LQKENI. CDR3 region: CASSPISTGYAEAFF. In nucleotides, the CDR3 is TGTGCCAGCTCACCCATTTCTACAGGTTATGCTGAAGCTTTCTTT.

The chain employs TRBV3-1 (or the pseudogene TRBV3-2) and TRBJ1-2, with 11 bases fitting TRBD1. The CDR3 totals 14 residues. The J segment lost 7 bases and the V segment lost 1 base, leaving 2 bases of the junction unmatched. The V gene's germline CDR1 is LGHDT and CDR2 YNNKEL (reference sequence). This CDR3 is CASSQGTGGGGYTF. CDR3 DNA: TGTGCCAGCAGCCAAGGGACAGGGGGCGGTGGCTACACCTTC.

This clone was seen a single time. This chain joins TRBV11-2 and TRBJ2-7; 9 bases agree with TRBD1. The CDR3 runs to 14 residues. The V gene's germline CDR1 is SGHAT and CDR2 FQNNGV. J lost 7 bases, V lost 5 bases, and 9 bases had no gene match. The CDR3 region has the DNA TGTGCCAGCAGCCCAGGACAGGGGAGGAGTGAGCAGTACTTC. Protein: CASSPGQGRSEQYF.

J is TRBJ1-3 and V is TRBV7-9, with a tentative D call TRBD1 (5 bases). This CDR3 spans 15 amino acids. In germline, CDR1 is SEHNR, CDR2 FQNEAQ (reference sequence). Between the trimmed V and J ends, which lost 0 bases and 4 bases, there was a span of 10 bases. CDR3 protein: CASSLAGAGGNTIYF. The CDR3 DNA reads TGTGCCAGCAGCTTAGCAGGGGCAGGAGGAAACACCATATATTTT. Together with reference TRBV7-9 and TRBJ1-3, the CDR3 gives the full variable domain: DTGVSQNPRHKITKRGQNVTFRCDPISEHNRLYWYRQTLGQGPEFLTYFQNEAQLEKSRLLSDRFSAERPKGSFSTLEIQRTEQGDSAMYLCASSLAGAGGNTIYFGEGSWLTVV.

This chain uses TRBV9 with TRBJ2-2; no firm D call. V was clipped by 4 bases and J by 5 bases, with 6 bases between them. The CDR3 consists of 12 residues. The V gene's germline CDR1 is SGDLS and CDR2 YYNGEE. The CDR3 is CASSYGTGELFF. The CDR3 nucleotides read TGTGCCAGCAGCTACGGGACCGGGGAGCTGTTTTTT.

The gene calls are TRBV4-2 and TRBJ2-1; no firm D call. This CDR3 comprises 14 residues. Germline loops: CDR1 LGHNA, CDR2 YNFKEQ. V was trimmed by 2 bases and J by 7 bases, leaving 12 bases between them. CDR3 sequence (DNA): TGTGCCAGCAGCCAATACTTGCTGGGAAATGAGCAGTTCTTC. Translating it yields CASSQYLLGNEQFF.